A selection of T cell receptor beta chains follows, all from one sample in a study of T cells after yellow fever vaccination. TCRdb re-analysed the 5' RACE reads in MiXCR, keeping a single row per CDR3 protein. The table records about 320,000 distinct CDR3 sequences, roughly 6.8% of them present only once. Sequencing used PBMCs, obtained about 49 days after the first yellow fever vaccination. The origin of the receptors is a man between 18 and 29 years old who received the YFV17D yellow fever vaccine. The CDR3 runs from the conserved cysteine through the conserved F or W. A D gene is named only where the DNA matches it firmly. Rows may omit the clone size; those that give it use once, few, many or a size class.

TRBJ2-5,-,many,TRBV3-1,CASSQLSSETQYF,TGTGCCAGCAGCCAACTATCGAGCGAGACCCAGTACTTC
TRBJ2-2,-,few,TRBV7-2,CASSFKPGELFF,TGTGCCAGCAGCTTTAAGCCCGGGGAGCTGTTTTTT
TRBJ2-1,-,-,TRBV6-2/TRBV6-3,CPSRYLAEGGHNEEFF,TGTCCCAGCAGATACCTAGCGGAGGGGGGGCACAATGAGGAGTTCTTC
TRBJ2-7,-,-,TRBV5-4,CASSLGAAGTYGQYF,TGTGCCAGCAGCCTGGGGGCTGCGGGGACCTACGGGCAGTACTTC
TRBJ2-7,-,few,TRBV5-6,CASNPIRGYEQYF,TGTGCCAGCAACCCCATTCGAGGGTACGAGCAGTACTTC
TRBJ2-5,TRBD2,many,TRBV5-4,CASSWSGRETQYF,TGTGCCAGCAGCTGGTCCGGGAGGGAGACCCAGTACTTC
TRBJ2-3,TRBD1,-,TRBV5-1,CASSFGQDPDTQYF,TGCGCCAGCAGCTTCGGACAGGACCCAGATACGCAGTATTTT
TRBJ2-5,-,many,TRBV4-3,CASSQGTYQETQYF,TGCGCCAGCAGCCAAGGTACCTACCAAGAGACCCAGTACTTC
TRBJ2-2,TRBD2,-,TRBV7-2,CATSGTNTGELFF,TGTGCCACTAGCGGGACTAACACCGGGGAGCTGTTTTTT
TRBJ2-7,TRBD2,many,TRBV4-2,CASSQTLAGAFYEQYF,TGTGCCAGCAGCCAGACGCTAGCGGGGGCCTTCTACGAGCAGTACTTC
TRBJ2-7,TRBD1,-,TRBV29-1,CSVEEPGQGKTNYEQYF,TGCAGCGTTGAAGAACCGGGACAGGGGAAAACCAACTACGAGCAGTACTTC
TRBJ2-2,-,-,TRBV20-1,CSAQGTLGRTGELFF,TGCAGTGCTCAGGGCACACTTGGGAGGACCGGGGAGCTGTTTTTT
TRBJ1-3,-,few,TRBV7-9,CAYLWGAAGNTIYF,TGTGCCTACCTCTGGGGGGCTGCTGGAAACACCATATATTTT
TRBJ2-7,-,many,TRBV18,CASSPETGSYEQYF,TGTGCCAGCTCACCCGAAACAGGCTCCTACGAGCAGTACTTC
TRBJ2-1,-,-,TRBV27,CASSPLRERHNTNEQFF,TGTGCCAGCAGTCCCCTCCGAGAAAGGCACAATACCAATGAGCAGTTCTTC
TRBJ2-3,TRBD1,-,TRBV6-1,CASSPGQGTFRGDTQYF,TGTGCCAGCAGCCCGGGACAGGGGACTTTCCGTGGAGATACGCAGTATTTT